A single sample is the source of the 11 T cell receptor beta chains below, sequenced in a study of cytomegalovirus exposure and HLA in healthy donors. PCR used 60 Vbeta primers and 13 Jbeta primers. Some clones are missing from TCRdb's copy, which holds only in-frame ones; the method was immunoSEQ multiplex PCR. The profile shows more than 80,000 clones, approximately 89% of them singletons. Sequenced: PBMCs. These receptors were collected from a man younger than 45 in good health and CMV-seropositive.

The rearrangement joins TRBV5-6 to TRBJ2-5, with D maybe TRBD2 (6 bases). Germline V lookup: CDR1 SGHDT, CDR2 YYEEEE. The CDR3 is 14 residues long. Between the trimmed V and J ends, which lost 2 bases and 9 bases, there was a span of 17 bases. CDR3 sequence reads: CASSFAGSGEAQYF. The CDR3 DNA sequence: TGTGCCAGCAGCTTCGCAGGGTCTGGGGAGGCCCAGTACTTC.

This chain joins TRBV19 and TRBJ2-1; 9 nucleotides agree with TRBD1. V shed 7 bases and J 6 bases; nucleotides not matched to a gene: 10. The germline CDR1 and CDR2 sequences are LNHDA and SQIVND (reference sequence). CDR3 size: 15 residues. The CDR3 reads CASTSGQGLGNEQFF. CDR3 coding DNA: TGTGCCAGTACCTCCGGACAGGGGCTTGGCAATGAGCAGTTCTTC.

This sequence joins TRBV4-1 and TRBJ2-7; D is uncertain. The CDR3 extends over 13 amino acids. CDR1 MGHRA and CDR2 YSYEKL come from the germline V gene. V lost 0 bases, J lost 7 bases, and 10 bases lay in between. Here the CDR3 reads CASSQDTLREQYF. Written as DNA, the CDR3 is TGCGCCAGCAGCCAAGATACGCTCCGGGAGCAGTACTTC.

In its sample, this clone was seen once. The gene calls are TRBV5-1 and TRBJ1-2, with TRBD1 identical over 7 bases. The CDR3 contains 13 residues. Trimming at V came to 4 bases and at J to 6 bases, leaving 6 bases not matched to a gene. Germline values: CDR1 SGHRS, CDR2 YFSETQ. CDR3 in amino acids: CASSTATGNGYTF. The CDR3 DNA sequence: TGCGCCAGCAGCACCGCGACAGGGAATGGCTACACCTTC.

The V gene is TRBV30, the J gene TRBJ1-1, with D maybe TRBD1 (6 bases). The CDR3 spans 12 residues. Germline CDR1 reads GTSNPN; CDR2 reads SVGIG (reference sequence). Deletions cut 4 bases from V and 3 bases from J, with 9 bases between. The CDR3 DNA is TGTGCCTGGAAGCGGGGGCACACTGAAGCTTTCTTT. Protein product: CAWKRGHTEAFF. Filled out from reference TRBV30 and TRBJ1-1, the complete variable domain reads SQTIHQWPATLVQPVGSPLSLECTVEGTSNPNLYWYRQAAGRGLQLLFYSVGIGQISSEVPQNLSASRPQDRQFILSSKKLLLSDSGFYLCAWKRGHTEAFFGQGTRLTVV.

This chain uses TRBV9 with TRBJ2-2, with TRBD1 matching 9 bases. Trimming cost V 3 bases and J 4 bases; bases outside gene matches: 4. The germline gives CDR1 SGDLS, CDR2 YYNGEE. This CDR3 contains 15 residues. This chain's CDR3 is CASSDRDRVTGELFF. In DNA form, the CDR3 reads TGTGCCAGCAGCGACCGGGACAGGGTCACCGGGGAGCTGTTTTTT.

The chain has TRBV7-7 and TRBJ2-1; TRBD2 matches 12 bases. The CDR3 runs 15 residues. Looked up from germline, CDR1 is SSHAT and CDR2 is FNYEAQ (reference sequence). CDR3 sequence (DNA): TGTGCTAGCTCCATGGGGACTAGCGGGTCCAATGAGCAGTTCTTC. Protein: CASSMGTSGSNEQFF. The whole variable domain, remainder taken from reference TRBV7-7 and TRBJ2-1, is GAGVSQSPRYKVTKRGQDVTLRCDPISSHATLYWYQQALGQGPEFLTYFNYEAQPDKSGLPSDRFSAERPEGSISTLTIQRTEQRDSAMYRCASSMGTSGSNEQFFGPGTRLTVL.

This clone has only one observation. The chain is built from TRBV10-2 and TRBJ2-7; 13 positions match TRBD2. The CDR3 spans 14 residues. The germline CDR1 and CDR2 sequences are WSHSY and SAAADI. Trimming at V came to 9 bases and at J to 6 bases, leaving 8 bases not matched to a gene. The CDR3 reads CASVPGLAGSEQYF. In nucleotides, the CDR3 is TGCGCCAGTGTACCGGGACTAGCGGGAAGCGAGCAGTACTTC.

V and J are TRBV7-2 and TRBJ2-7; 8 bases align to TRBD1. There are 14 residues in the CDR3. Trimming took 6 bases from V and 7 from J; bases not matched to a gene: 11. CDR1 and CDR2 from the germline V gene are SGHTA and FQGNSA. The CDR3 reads CASSMGQARGEQYF. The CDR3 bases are TGTGCCAGCAGTATGGGACAGGCCAGGGGGGAGCAGTACTTC.

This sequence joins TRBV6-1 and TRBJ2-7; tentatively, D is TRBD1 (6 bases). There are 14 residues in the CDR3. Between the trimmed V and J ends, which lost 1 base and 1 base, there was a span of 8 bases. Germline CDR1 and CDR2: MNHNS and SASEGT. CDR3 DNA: TGTGCCAGCAGTGAAGTAGGACAGTCCTACGAGCAGTACTTC. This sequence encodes CASSEVGQSYEQYF.

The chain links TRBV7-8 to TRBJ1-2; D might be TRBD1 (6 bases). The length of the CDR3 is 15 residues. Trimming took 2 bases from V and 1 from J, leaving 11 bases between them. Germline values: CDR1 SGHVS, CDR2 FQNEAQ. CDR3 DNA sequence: TGTGCCAGCAGCTTACAGGGAGGGGGTAACTATGGCTACACCTTC. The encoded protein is CASSLQGGGNYGYTF.